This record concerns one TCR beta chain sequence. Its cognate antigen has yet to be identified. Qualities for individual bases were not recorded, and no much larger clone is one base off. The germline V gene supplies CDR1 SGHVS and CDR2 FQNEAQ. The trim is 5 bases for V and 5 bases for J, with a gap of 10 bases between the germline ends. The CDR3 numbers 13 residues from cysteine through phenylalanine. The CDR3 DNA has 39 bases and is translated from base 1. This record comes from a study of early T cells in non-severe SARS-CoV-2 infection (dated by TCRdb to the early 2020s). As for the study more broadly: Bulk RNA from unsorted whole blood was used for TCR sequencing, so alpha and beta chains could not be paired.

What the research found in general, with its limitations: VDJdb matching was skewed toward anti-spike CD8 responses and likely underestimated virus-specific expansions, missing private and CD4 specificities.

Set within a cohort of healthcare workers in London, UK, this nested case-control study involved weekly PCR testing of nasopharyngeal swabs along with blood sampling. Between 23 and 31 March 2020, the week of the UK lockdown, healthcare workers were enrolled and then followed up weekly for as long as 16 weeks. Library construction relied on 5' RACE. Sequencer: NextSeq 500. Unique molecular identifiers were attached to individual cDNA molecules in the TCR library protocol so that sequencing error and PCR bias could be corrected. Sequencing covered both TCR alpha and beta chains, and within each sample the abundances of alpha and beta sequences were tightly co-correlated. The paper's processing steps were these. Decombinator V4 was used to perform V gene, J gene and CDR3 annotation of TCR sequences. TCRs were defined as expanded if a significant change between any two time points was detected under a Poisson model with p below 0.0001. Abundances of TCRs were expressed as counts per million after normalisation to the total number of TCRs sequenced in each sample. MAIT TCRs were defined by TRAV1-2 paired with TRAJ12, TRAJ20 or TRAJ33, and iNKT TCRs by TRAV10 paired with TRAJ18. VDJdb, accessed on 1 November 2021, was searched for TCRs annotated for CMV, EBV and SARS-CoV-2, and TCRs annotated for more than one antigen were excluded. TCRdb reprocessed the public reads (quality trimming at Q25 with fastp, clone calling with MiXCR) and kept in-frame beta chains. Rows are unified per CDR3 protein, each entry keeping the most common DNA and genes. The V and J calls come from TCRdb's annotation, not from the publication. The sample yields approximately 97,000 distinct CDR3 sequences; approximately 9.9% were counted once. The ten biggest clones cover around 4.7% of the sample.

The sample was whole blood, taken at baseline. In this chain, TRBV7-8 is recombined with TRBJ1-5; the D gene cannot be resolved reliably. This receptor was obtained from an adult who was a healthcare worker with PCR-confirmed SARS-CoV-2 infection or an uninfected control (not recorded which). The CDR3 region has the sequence CASSLGQHQPQHF. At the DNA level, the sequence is TGTGCCAGCAGCCTGGGCCAGCATCAGCCCCAGCATTTT.